Below, 3 T cell receptor beta chains from the same sample are listed, as sequenced in a study of T cell repertoires in cytomegalovirus infection. These receptors have no known antigen. TCRdb called the reads again in MiXCR, with one record for every CDR3 protein. The sample has some 800,000 distinct CDR3 sequences; 32% are singletons. The source material was cultured CD8+ T cells from PBMCs, sampled from culture after CMV antigen stimulation. The source of these receptors is a human donor in good health (CMV status not recorded). Some clones in this sample may be carry-over from other donors' samples.

The chain carries TRBV4-3 and TRBJ1-4, with D perhaps matching TRBD1 (6 bases). V lost 2 bases and J lost 3, with 10 bases in between. The germline V gene has CDR1 LGHNA and CDR2 YSLEER. The CDR3 has 15 residues. The CDR3 protein is CASSQFRGANEKLFF. For the CDR3, the DNA is TGCGCCAGCAGCCAATTCAGGGGTGCTAATGAAAAACTGTTTTTT.

This clonotype was detected once. V gene TRBV25-1 combines with J gene TRBJ1-1; D is ambiguous. The V end was cut by 2 bases, the J end by 3 bases, with 7 bases between. The CDR3 length is 13 residues. In germline, CDR1 is MGHDK, CDR2 SYGVNS. The CDR3 sequence: CASSERWDTEAFF. CDR3 coding DNA: TGTGCCAGCAGTGAACGTTGGGACACTGAAGCTTTCTTT.

This clonotype came up a few times. This sequence joins TRBV5-1 and TRBJ2-7, with D perhaps assigned TRBD1 or TRBD2 (5 bases each). This CDR3 contains 14 residues. V lost 0 bases to trimming and J lost 5 bases, with 12 bases between them. CDR1 is SGHRS and CDR2 is YFSETQ in the germline V gene. The CDR3 here is CASSLGQGVDEQYV. In nucleotides, the CDR3 is TGCGCCAGCAGCTTGGGGCAGGGAGTGGACGAGCAGTACGTC.